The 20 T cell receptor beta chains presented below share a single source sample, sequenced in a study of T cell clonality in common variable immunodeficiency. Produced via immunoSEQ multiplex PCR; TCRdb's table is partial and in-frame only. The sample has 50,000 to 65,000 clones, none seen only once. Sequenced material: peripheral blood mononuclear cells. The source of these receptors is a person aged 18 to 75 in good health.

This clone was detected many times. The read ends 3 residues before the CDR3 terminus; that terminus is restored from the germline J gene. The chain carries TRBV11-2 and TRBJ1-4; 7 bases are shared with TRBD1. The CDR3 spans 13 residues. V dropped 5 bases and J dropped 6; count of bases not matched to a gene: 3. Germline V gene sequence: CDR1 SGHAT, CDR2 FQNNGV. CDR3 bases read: TGTGCCAGCAGCCCCGGGACAGATGAAAAA. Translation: CASSPGTDEK. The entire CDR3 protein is CASSPGTDEKLFF.

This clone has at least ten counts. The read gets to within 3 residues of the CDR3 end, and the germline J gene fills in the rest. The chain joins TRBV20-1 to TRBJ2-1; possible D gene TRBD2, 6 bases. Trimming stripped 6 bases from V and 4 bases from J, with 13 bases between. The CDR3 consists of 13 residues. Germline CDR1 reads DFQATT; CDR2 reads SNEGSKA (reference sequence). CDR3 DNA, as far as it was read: TGCAGTGCGTCTTCGGGACTGTACAATGAG. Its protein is CSASSGLYNE. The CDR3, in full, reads CSASSGLYNEQFF.

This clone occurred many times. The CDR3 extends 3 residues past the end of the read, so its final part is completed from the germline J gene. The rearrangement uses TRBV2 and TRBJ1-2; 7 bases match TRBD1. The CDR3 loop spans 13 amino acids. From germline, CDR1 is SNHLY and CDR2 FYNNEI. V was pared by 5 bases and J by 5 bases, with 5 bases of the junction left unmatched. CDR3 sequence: CASSWDSLYGYTF. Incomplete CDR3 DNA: TGTGCCAGCAGTTGGGACAGTTTGTATGGC. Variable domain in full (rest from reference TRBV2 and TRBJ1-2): EPEVTQTPSHQVTQMGQEVILRCVPISNHLYFYWYRQILGQKVEFLVSFYNNEISEKSEIFDDQFSVERPDGSNFTLKIRSTKLEDSAMYFCASSWDSLYGYTFGSGTRLTVV.

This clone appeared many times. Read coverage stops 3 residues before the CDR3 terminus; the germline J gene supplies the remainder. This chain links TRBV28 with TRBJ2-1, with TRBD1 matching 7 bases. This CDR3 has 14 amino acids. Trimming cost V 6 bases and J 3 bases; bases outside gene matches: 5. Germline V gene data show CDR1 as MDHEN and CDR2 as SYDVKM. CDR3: CASSLRDSYNEQFF. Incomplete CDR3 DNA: TGTGCCAGCAGCCTCCGGGACAGCTACAATGAG.

CDR3 amino acids: CASSIVTNYNDYTF. The sequenced CDR3 bases are TGTGCCAGTAGTATAGTTACAAACTACAATGAC. The V gene is TRBV19, the J gene TRBJ1-2; D gene ambiguous. From the germline J gene comes the end of the CDR3, since the read stops 3 residues before it. Germline loops: CDR1 LNHDA, CDR2 SQIVND (reference sequence). The CDR3 length is 14 residues.

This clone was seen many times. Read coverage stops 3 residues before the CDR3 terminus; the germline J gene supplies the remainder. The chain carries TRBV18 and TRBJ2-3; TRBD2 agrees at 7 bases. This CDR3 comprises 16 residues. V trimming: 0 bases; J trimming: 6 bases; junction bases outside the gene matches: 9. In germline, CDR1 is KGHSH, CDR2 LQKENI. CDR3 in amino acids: CASSPPMEGAGDTQYF. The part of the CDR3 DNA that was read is TGTGCCAGCTCACCACCGATGGAAGGAGCGGGGGATACG.

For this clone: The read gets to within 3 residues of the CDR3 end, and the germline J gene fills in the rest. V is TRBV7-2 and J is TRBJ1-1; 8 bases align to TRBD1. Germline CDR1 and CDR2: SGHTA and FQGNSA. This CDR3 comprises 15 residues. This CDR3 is CASSSQGADIETAFF. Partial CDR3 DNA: TGTGCCAGCAGCTCCCAGGGGGCGGATATTGAGACA.

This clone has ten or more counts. CDR3 DNA, as far as it was read: TGCGCCAGCAGCTTGTCTAGAGGGGACACC. It is translated as CASSLSRGDT. The CDR3 in its entirety is CASSLSRGDTIYF. The chain is built from TRBV5-1 and TRBJ1-3; tentatively, D is TRBD1 (5 bases). Read coverage stops 3 residues before the CDR3 terminus; the germline J gene supplies the remainder. Between the trimmed V and J ends, which lost 1 base and 8 bases, there was a span of 10 bases. The CDR3 is 13 residues long. Germline values: CDR1 SGHRS, CDR2 YFSETQ.

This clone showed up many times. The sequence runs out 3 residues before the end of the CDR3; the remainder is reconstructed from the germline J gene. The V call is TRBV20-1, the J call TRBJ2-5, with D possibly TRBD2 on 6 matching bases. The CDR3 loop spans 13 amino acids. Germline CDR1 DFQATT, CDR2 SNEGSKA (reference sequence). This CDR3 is CSPIAGYQETQYF. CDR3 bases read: TGCAGCCCAATCGCGGGGTACCAAGAGACC.

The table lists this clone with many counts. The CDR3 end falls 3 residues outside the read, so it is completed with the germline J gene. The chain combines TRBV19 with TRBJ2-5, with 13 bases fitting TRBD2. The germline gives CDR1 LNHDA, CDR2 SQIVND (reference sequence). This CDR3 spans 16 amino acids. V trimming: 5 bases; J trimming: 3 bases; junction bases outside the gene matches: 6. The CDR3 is CASSPRTSGGEETQYF. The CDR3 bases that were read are TGTGCCAGTAGTCCCCGGACTAGCGGGGGTGAAGAGACC.

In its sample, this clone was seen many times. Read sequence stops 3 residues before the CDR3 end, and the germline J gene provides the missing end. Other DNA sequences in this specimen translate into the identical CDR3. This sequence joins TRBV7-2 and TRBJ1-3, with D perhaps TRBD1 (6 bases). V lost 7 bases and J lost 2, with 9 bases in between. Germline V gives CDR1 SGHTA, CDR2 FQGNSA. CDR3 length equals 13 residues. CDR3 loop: CASKQGPGNTIYF. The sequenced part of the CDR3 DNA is TGTGCCAGCAAACAGGGTCCTGGAAACACC.

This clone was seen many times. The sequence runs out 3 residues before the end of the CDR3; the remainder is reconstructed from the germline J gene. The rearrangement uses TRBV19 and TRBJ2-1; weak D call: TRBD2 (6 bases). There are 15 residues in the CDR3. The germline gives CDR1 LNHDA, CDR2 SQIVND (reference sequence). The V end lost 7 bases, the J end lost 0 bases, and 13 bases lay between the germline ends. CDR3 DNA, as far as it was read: TGTGCCAGTATCCCTAGCGCCAGCTCCTACAATGAG. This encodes CASIPSASSYNE. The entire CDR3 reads CASIPSASSYNEQFF.

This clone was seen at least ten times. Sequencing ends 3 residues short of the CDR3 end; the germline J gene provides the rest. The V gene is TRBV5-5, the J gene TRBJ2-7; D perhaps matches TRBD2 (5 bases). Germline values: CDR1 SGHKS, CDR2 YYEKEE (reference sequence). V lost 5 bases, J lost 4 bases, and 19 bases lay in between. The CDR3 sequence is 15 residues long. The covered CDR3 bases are TGTGCCAGCAGACTGGCAGGACTCTTCGGATACGAG. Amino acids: CASRLAGLFGYE. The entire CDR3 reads CASRLAGLFGYEQYF.

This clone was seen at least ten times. The CDR3 bases that were read are TGTGCCAGTAGTACCGAGGGACACCCGAACACTGAA. Its translation is CASSTEGHPNTE. The whole CDR3 protein is CASSTEGHPNTEAFF. The chain employs TRBV19 and TRBJ1-1; a weak D match, TRBD1 (6 bases). The missing CDR3 end, 3 residues past where the read stops, is filled in from the germline J gene. V was clipped by 4 bases and J by 1 base, with 13 bases between them. The CDR3 runs 15 residues. Germline CDR1 and CDR2: LNHDA and SQIVND (reference sequence).

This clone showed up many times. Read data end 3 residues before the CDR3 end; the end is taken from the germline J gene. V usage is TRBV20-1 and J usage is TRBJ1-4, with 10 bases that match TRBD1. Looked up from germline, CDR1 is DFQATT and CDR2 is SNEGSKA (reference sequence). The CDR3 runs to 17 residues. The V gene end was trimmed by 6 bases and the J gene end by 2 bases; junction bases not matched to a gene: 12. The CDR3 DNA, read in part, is TGCAGTGCCCCGGACGGACAGGGGGAGGCCACTAATGAAAAA. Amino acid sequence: CSAPDGQGEATNEK. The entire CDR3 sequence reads CSAPDGQGEATNEKLFF.

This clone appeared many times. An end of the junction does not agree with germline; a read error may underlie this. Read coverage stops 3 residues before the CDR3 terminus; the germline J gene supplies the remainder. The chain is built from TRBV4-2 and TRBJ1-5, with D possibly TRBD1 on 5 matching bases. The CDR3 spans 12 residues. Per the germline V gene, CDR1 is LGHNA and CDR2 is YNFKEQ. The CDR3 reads CASSQGQGPQHF. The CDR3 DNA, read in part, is TGCGCCAGCAGCCAAGGTCAGGGACCC.

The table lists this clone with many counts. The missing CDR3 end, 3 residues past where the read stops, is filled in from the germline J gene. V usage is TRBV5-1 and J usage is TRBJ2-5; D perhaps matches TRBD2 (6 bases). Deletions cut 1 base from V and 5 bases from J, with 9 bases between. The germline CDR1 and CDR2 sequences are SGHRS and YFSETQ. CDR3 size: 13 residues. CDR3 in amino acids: CASSLTEGETQYF. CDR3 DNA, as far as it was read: TGCGCCAGCAGCTTGACGGAGGGGGAGACC.

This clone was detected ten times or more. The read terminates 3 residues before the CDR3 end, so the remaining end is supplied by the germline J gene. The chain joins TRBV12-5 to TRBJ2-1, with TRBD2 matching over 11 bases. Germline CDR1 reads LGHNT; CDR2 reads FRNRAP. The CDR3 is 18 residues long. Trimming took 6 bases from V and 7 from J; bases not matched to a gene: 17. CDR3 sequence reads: CASGPRWVAGGRANEQFF. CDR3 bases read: TGTGCTAGTGGCCCACGGTGGGTAGCGGGAGGGCGTGCGAATGAG. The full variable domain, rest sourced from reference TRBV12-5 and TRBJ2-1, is DARVTQTPRHKVTEMGQEVTMRCQPILGHNTVFWYRQTMMQGLELLAYFRNRAPLDDSGMPKDRFSAEMPDATLATLKIQPSEPRDSAVYFCASGPRWVAGGRANEQFFGPGTRLTVL.

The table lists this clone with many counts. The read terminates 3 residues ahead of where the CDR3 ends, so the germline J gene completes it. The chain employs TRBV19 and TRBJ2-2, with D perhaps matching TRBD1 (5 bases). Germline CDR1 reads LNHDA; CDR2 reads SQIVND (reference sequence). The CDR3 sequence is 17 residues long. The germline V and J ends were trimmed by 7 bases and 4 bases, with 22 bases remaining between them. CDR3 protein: CASTPLLSGFGTGELFF. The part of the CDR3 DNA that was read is TGTGCCAGTACCCCCCTCCTCTCAGGGTTCGGCACCGGGGAG.

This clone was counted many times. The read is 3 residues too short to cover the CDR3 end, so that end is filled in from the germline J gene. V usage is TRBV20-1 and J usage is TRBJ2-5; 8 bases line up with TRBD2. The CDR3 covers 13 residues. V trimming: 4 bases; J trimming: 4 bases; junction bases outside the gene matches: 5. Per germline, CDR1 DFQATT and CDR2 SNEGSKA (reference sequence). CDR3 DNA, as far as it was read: TGCAGTGCTAAGCCGGGGGGGCGAGAGACC. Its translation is CSAKPGGRET. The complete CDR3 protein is CSAKPGGRETQYF.